The rows below give T cell receptor beta chains drawn from one sample of a study of CD8 T cells in Susac syndrome. TCRdb recomputed calls from the immunoSEQ multiplex PCR reads with MiXCR, one row per CDR3 protein. The data hold roughly 120,000 distinct CDR3 sequences, with just under 95% observed a single time. The material sequenced was CD4+ T cells from PBMCs. The receptor set was obtained from a human donor with multiple sclerosis. CDR3s include the opening cysteine and the closing phenylalanine or tryptophan. The D gene is left open where the match is weak. Clone size is shown for a subset of rows, as once, few, many or a class of expanded clone.

>TRBV7-9|NA|TRBJ2-7|NA
CASSLEGWSSYEQYF
TGTGCCAGCAGCTTAGAGGGATGGTCCTCCTACGAGCAGTACTTC
>TRBV20-1|NA|TRBJ2-2|NA
CSARTGFRNTGELFF
TGCAGTGCCCGGACCGGGTTTAGGAACACCGGGGAGCTGTTTTTT
>TRBV18|NA|TRBJ1-6|NA
CASSTNAGENSPLHF
TGTGCCAGCTCTACTAACGCAGGGGAGAATTCACCCCTCCACTTT
>TRBV3-1|TRBD2|TRBJ2-3|NA
CASSPRTSGGDTQYF
TGTGCCAGCAGCCCTAGGACTAGCGGGGGGGATACGCAGTATTTT
>TRBV7-9|NA|TRBJ1-1|NA
CASSTLEAEAFF
TGTGCCAGCAGCACGTTAGAGGCTGAAGCTTTCTTT
>TRBV6-5|NA|TRBJ1-2|once
CASSYRQGPGTSYGYTF
TGTGCCAGCAGTTACCGGCAGGGGCCAGGCACCTCATATGGCTACACCTTC
>TRBV19|TRBD1|TRBJ1-1|NA
CASQTGWNTEAFF
TGTGCCAGCCAGACAGGGTGGAACACTGAAGCTTTCTTT
>TRBV3-1|TRBD1|TRBJ1-2|NA
CASSTGGRYGCTF
TGTGCCAGCAGCACAGGGGGCCGCTATGGCTGCACCTTC
>TRBV24-1|NA|TRBJ1-2|NA
CATSDSGYGYTF
TGTGCCACCAGTGATTCGGGCTATGGCTACACCTTC
>TRBV6-1|TRBD1|TRBJ1-3|NA
CASSGRPGTGSGNTIYF
TGTGCCAGCAGTGGAAGACCCGGGACAGGGTCTGGAAACACCATATATTTT
>TRBV30|NA|TRBJ1-2|NA
CALGRGGGYTF
TGTGCCCTGGGGAGGGGAGGGGGCTACACCTTC
>TRBV4-2|NA|TRBJ2-1|once
CASSQEQGTGREQFF
TGTGCCAGCAGCCAAGAGCAGGGGACCGGTAGGGAGCAGTTCTTC
>TRBV6-2/TRBV6-3|NA|TRBJ2-5|NA
CASIGGRSGETQYF
TGTGCCAGCATCGGGGGGCGCTCCGGAGAGACCCAGTACTTC
>TRBV12-5|NA|TRBJ2-1|once
CASGDGGYNEQFF
TGTGCTAGTGGCGACGGGGGATACAATGAGCAGTTCTTC
>TRBV3-1|NA|TRBJ2-5|NA
CASSHATPGDETQYF
TGTGCCAGCAGCCATGCCACCCCCGGGGATGAGACCCAGTACTTC
>TRBV12-3/TRBV12-4|NA|TRBJ1-4|NA
CASRGTATNEKLFF
TGTGCCAGCAGAGGGACCGCAACTAATGAAAAACTGTTTTTT
>TRBV30|NA|TRBJ1-2|once
CAWSVLGLNYGYTF
TGTGCCTGGAGTGTATTGGGTCTGAACTATGGCTACACCTTC
>TRBV10-3|NA|TRBJ1-2|NA
CAISESGQTVNYGYTF
TGTGCCATCAGTGAGTCAGGACAGACGGTTAACTATGGCTACACCTTC
>TRBV29-1|NA|TRBJ1-2|few
CSVGQGSYGYTF
TGCAGCGTTGGTCAGGGAAGCTATGGCTACACCTTC
>TRBV5-1|NA|TRBJ2-1|NA
CASSSPRSGQSSYNEQFF
TGCGCCAGCAGCTCTCCCCGCTCGGGACAAAGCTCCTACAATGAGCAGTTCTTC
>TRBV4-2|NA|TRBJ1-2|NA
CASSQGPERGYTF
TGTGCCAGCAGCCAAGGGCCAGAAAGGGGCTACACCTTC
>TRBV19|NA|TRBJ2-1|NA
CASSMPYNEQFF
TGTGCCAGTAGTATGCCATACAATGAGCAGTTCTTC
>TRBV4-2|TRBD2|TRBJ2-7|NA
CASSQVAGLSTYEQYF
TGTGCCAGCAGCCAAGTGGCGGGACTATCTACCTACGAGCAGTACTTC
>TRBV3-1|TRBD1|TRBJ2-2|NA
CASRIDRGLVGELFF
TGTGCCAGCAGAATCGACAGGGGGCTGGTCGGGGAGCTGTTTTTT
>TRBV4-1|TRBD2|TRBJ2-5|NA
CASSQDRTRRETQYF
TGCGCCAGCAGCCAAGATAGGACTAGGAGAGAGACCCAGTACTTC
>TRBV5-1|NA|TRBJ1-2|few
CASSSPSSYGYTF
TGCGCCAGCAGCTCCCCCAGTTCCTATGGCTACACCTTC
>TRBV27|NA|TRBJ1-6|once
CASSLRPPGMPLHF
TGTGCCAGCAGTTTACGGCCACCTGGGATGCCCCTCCACTTT
>TRBV12-3/TRBV12-4|TRBD2|TRBJ2-2|NA
CASTSSGGATGELFF
TGTGCCAGCACCTCCAGCGGGGGGGCCACCGGGGAGCTGTTTTTT
>TRBV6-5|TRBD1|TRBJ2-7|NA
CASSYDRAYEQYF
TGTGCCAGCAGTTATGACAGGGCCTACGAGCAGTACTTC
>TRBV6-6|NA|TRBJ1-2|once
CASSYGVSNYGYTF
TGTGCCAGCAGTTACGGAGTCAGCAACTATGGCTACACCTTC
>TRBV3-1|NA|TRBJ2-5|NA
CASSFETQYF
TGTGCCAGCAGCTTCGAGACCCAGTACTTC
>TRBV29-1|TRBD1|TRBJ2-2|once
CSAIQGIGELFF
TGCAGCGCTATACAGGGGATCGGGGAGCTGTTTTTT
>TRBV7-3|TRBD1|TRBJ1-6|NA
CASSSLGGGESPLHF
TGTGCCAGCAGCTCACTGGGAGGGGGCGAATCACCCCTCCACTTT
>TRBV5-8|NA|TRBJ2-3|NA
CASTPERTQYF
TGTGCCAGCACCCCCGAGCGTACGCAGTATTTT
>TRBV5-1|NA|TRBJ2-7|NA
CASSLEGYEQYF
TGCGCCAGCAGCCTTGAAGGGTACGAGCAGTACTTC
>TRBV5-4|NA|TRBJ2-5|NA
CASKREQSEVIQYF
TGTGCCAGCAAGAGGGAACAGAGTGAAGTGATCCAGTACTTC
>TRBV3-1|TRBD1|TRBJ2-5|NA
CASSQGEGAGQETQYF
TGTGCCAGCAGCCAAGGAGAGGGGGCGGGTCAAGAGACCCAGTACTTC
>TRBV7-6|TRBD1|TRBJ1-6|NA
CASSPTPTGTNSPLHF
TGTGCCAGCAGCCCAACTCCGACAGGGACTAATTCACCCCTCCACTTT
>TRBV29-1|NA|TRBJ2-3|NA
CSGEVAEGWYF
TGCAGCGGAGAAGTAGCGGAGGGGTGGTATTTT
>TRBV19|NA|TRBJ2-1|NA
CASSLGSGSFGGYNEQFF
TGTGCCAGTAGTCTCGGGTCGGGGTCTTTCGGAGGCTACAATGAGCAGTTCTTC
>TRBV2|NA|TRBJ1-5|NA
CASRTGLYSNQPQHF
TGTGCCAGCAGGACAGGACTCTATAGCAATCAGCCCCAGCATTTT
>TRBV5-1|NA|TRBJ1-4|NA
CASSFVGSATNEKLFF
TGCGCCAGCAGCTTCGTAGGGAGTGCAACTAATGAAAAACTGTTTTTT
>TRBV7-8|NA|TRBJ1-2|NA
CASSLVRFVRGDGYTF
TGTGCCAGCAGCTTAGTCCGGTTCGTCAGGGGTGATGGCTACACCTTC
>TRBV15|NA|TRBJ1-6|NA
CATSGRVGGSPLHF
TGTGCCACCAGCGGTCGAGTTGGAGGGTCACCCCTCCACTTT
>TRBV7-9|NA|TRBJ1-2|NA
CASSLAGTRIYGYTF
TGTGCCAGCAGCTTAGCAGGGACCCGAATATATGGCTACACCTTC
>TRBV11-1|NA|TRBJ2-5|NA
CASSFQMVGQTQYF
TGTGCCAGCAGCTTTCAGATGGTGGGGCAGACCCAGTACTTC
>TRBV20-1|TRBD2|TRBJ2-7|NA
CSARAGGRYEQYF
TGCAGTGCCCGAGCGGGGGGGCGGTACGAGCAGTACTTC
>TRBV6-5|NA|TRBJ1-3|once
CASSYLVGVSSGNTIYF
TGTGCCAGCAGTTACCTTGTTGGGGTTAGCTCTGGAAACACCATATATTTT
>TRBV7-6|TRBD2|TRBJ2-7|NA
CASSLVPVGGGSEQYF
TGTGCCAGCAGCTTAGTGCCGGTCGGCGGGGGAAGCGAGCAGTACTTC
>TRBV20-1|TRBD1|TRBJ2-7|NA
CSARDTGGAGQYF
TGCAGTGCTAGAGACACAGGGGGCGCAGGGCAGTACTTC
>TRBV9|TRBD2|TRBJ2-1|NA
CASSQTSDSWNEQFF
TGTGCCAGCAGCCAAACTAGCGATTCCTGGAATGAGCAGTTCTTC
>TRBV18|NA|TRBJ1-1|NA
CASSPPGAPNTEAFF
TGTGCCAGCTCACCACCAGGGGCGCCCAACACTGAAGCTTTCTTT
>TRBV11-1|NA|TRBJ2-3|few
CASSFGDTQYF
TGTGCCAGCAGCTTTGGGGATACGCAGTATTTT
>TRBV20-1|TRBD1|TRBJ1-1|NA
CSARERDRGQFTEAFF
TGCAGTGCTAGAGAGAGGGACAGGGGGCAGTTCACTGAAGCTTTCTTT
>TRBV11-2|NA|TRBJ1-6|NA
CASSFPYNSPLHF
TGTGCCAGCAGCTTCCCCTATAATTCACCCCTCCACTTT
>TRBV29-1|NA|TRBJ2-7|NA
CSVFDSSYEQYF
TGCAGCGTTTTCGACAGCTCCTACGAGCAGTACTTC